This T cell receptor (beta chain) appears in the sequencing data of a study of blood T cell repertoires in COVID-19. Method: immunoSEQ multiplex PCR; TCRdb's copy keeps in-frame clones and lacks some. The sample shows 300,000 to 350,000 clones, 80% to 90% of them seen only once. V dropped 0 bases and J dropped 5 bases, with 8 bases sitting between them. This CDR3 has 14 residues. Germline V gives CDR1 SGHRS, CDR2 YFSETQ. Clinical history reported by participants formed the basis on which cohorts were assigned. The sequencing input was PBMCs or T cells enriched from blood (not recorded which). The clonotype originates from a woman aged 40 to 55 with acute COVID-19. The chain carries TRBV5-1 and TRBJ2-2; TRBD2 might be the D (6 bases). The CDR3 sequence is CASSLGLGTGELFF. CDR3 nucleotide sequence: TGCGCCAGCAGCTTGGGACTAGGTACCGGGGAGCTGTTTTTT.